A single sample gave rise to the 24 T cell receptor beta chains below, sequenced in a study of blood T cell repertoires in COVID-19. Clones were read by immunoSEQ multiplex PCR, and TCRdb kept only the in-frame ones, dropping some. Among 70,000 to 100,000 clones listed, almost 90% were seen once. The sequenced sample consisted of peripheral blood. These receptors all come from a woman aged 80 or over with active or convalescent COVID-19.

The chain uses TRBV5-1 and TRBJ2-3; 9 nucleotides align to TRBD1. Germline trimming cut 5 bases from V and 3 bases from J; bases unmatched to any gene: 4. This CDR3 is 14 amino acids long. Germline-derived CDR1 and CDR2 are SGHRS and YFSETQ. The CDR3 DNA is TGCGCCAGCAGTAGGGACAGGGTGACAGATACGCAGTATTTT. Translation: CASSRDRVTDTQYF.

The chain couples TRBV18 to TRBJ1-4; no clear D gene. Trimming removed 6 bases from V and 8 bases from J, with 19 bases in between. CDR1 is KGHSH and CDR2 is LQKENI in the germline V gene. There are 15 residues in the CDR3. CDR3 nucleotides: TGTGCCAGCTCGCACCGCGGGCGGTCTGGGGAAAAACTGTTTTTT. Its translation: CASSHRGRSGEKLFF.

The sample holds one count of this clone. The DNA for the CDR3 is TGTGCCAGCAGCAAAGGTGACAGGGGGGCTGGCGCGGCCACCATGTTGGGGTTCGATGAGCAGTTCTTC. Protein: CASSKGDRGAGAATMLGFDEQFF. The chain joins TRBV21-1 to TRBJ2-1; the table assigns TRBD1, which was not confirmed against the DNA. TRBV21-1 represents a pseudogene. The CDR3 consists of 23 residues.

The chain joins TRBV5-5 to TRBJ2-5, with 8 bases aligning to TRBD2. The CDR3 spans 14 residues. The J segment lost 2 bases and the V segment lost 4 bases, leaving 4 bases of the junction unmatched. From germline, CDR1 is SGHKS and CDR2 YYEKEE (reference sequence). CDR3 loop: CASSRGGQQETQYF. CDR3 in DNA: TGTGCCAGCAGCCGGGGGGGACAACAAGAGACCCAGTACTTC.

The chain uses TRBV14 and TRBJ2-1; 10 bases align to TRBD2. The length of the CDR3 is 19 residues. The V and J ends lost 0 bases and 5 bases, in that order; junction bases with no gene match: 13. CDR1 and CDR2 from the germline V gene are SGHDN and FVKESK. The CDR3 bases are TGTGCCAGCAGCCAAGATATAGGGACTAGCGCACCTGGAGACAATGAGCAGTTCTTC. This gives the protein CASSQDIGTSAPGDNEQFF.

The J gene is TRBJ1-1, the V gene TRBV2; 10 positions match TRBD1. Trimming removed 4 bases from V and 4 bases from J; junction bases left unmatched: 9. The length of the CDR3 is 16 residues. The V gene's germline CDR1 is SNHLY and CDR2 FYNNEI. The CDR3, as DNA: TGTGCCAGCAGTGCCGGACTAGGACAGGGGGGCACTGAAGCTTTCTTT. This encodes CASSAGLGQGGTEAFF.

The chain employs TRBV5-8 and TRBJ2-3, with 10 bases aligning to TRBD1. V was clipped by 2 bases and J by 4 bases; unmatched bases: 7. Germline CDR1 reads SGHTS; CDR2 reads YDEGEE. The CDR3 totals 16 residues. The CDR3 sequence is CASSFARTGGADTQYF. The CDR3 region has the DNA TGTGCCAGCAGCTTCGCCCGGACAGGGGGAGCAGATACGCAGTATTTT.

This clone was counted once. This rearrangement joins TRBV29-1 to TRBJ1-1, with D possibly being TRBD1 (5 bases). Germline CDR1 reads SQVTM; CDR2 reads ANQGSEA. V was shortened by 5 bases and J by 0 bases, with 7 bases between the two germline ends. The CDR3 contains 12 residues. CDR3 amino acids: CSVPQVNTEAFF. The CDR3 nucleotides are TGCAGCGTTCCACAGGTGAACACTGAAGCTTTCTTT.

There are a few counts of this clone. The chain has TRBV10-3 and TRBJ1-6, with a weak D call TRBD1 (5 bases). The V and J ends lost 6 bases and 3 bases respectively, with 6 bases between them. Germline V gives CDR1 ENHRY, CDR2 SYGVKD. This CDR3 spans 13 amino acids. CDR3 loop: CAIRTDYNSPLHF. The CDR3 bases are TGTGCCATCAGGACAGACTATAATTCACCCCTCCACTTT.

V and J are TRBV9 and TRBJ2-6; D call uncertain. From germline, CDR1 is SGDLS and CDR2 YYNGEE. The germline V and J ends were trimmed by 0 bases and 0 bases, with 10 bases remaining between them. This CDR3 contains 17 residues. CDR3 in DNA: TGTGCCAGCAGCGTAGGACACTTTACCTCTGGGGCCAACGTCCTGACTTTC. This codes for CASSVGHFTSGANVLTF.

The chain has TRBV6-2 or TRBV6-3 and TRBJ1-4, with D unclear. The germline V gene encodes CDR1 MNHEY and CDR2 SVGEGT. Trimming shortened V by 6 bases and J by 5 bases, and 19 bases separated the two germline ends. The CDR3 is 16 residues long. In DNA, the CDR3 is TGTGCCAGCAGCCCCCCGGGGAGCCAATCAAATGAAAAACTGTTTTTT. It translates to CASSPPGSQSNEKLFF.

This clone was seen at least ten times. The chain couples TRBV7-9 to TRBJ1-1; D possibly corresponds to TRBD1 (5 bases). The CDR3 is 13 residues long. V was trimmed by 4 bases and J by 7 bases, leaving 13 bases between them. Germline V lookup: CDR1 SEHNR, CDR2 FQNEAQ (reference sequence). The CDR3 loop is CASSSFDSLEAFF. The CDR3, as DNA: TGTGCCAGCAGCTCTTTCGACAGTCTTGAAGCTTTCTTT.

The genes are TRBV2 and TRBJ2-3; 8 nucleotides agree with TRBD2. This CDR3 has 13 amino acids. The V and J ends lost 3 bases and 7 bases, in that order; junction bases with no gene match: 3. The germline CDR1 and CDR2 sequences are SNHLY and FYNNEI. The CDR3 bases are TGTGCCAGCAGTGAGGGCGGGGGGAATACGCAGTATTTT. It codes for CASSEGGGNTQYF.

The gene calls are TRBV5-4 and TRBJ1-4, with 10 bases identical to TRBD1. CDR1 SGHNT and CDR2 YYREEE come from the germline V gene (reference sequence). V shed 4 bases, J shed 8 bases, and the junction held 8 bases outside the gene matches. CDR3 length equals 15 residues. CDR3 in DNA: TGTGCCAGCAGCCCGGGGGACAGGGGATCGGAAAAACTGTTTTTT. This translates into CASSPGDRGSEKLFF. The variable domain in full, with the rest retrieved from reference TRBV5-4 and TRBJ1-4, is ETGVTQSPTHLIKTRGQQVTLRCSSQSGHNTVSWYQQALGQGPQFIFQYYREEENGRGNFPPRFSGLQFPNYSSELNVNALELDDSALYLCASSPGDRGSEKLFFGSGTQLSVL.

The V call is TRBV29-1, the J call TRBJ1-2; D is uncertain. This CDR3 is 13 amino acids long. Per germline, CDR1 SQVTM and CDR2 ANQGSEA. V was cut by 1 base and J by 3 bases, with 9 bases left in between. The CDR3 loop is CSVEVRDDYGYTF. The CDR3, as DNA: TGCAGCGTTGAAGTGAGGGATGACTATGGCTACACCTTC.

This chain connects TRBV29-1 to TRBJ2-3; D not certain. The CDR3 consists of 12 residues. CDR1 and CDR2 from the germline V gene are SQVTM and ANQGSEA. Trimming pared 3 bases from V and 4 bases from J, leaving 8 bases between. As DNA, the CDR3 is TGCAGCGTTGATGCAGGCGCAGATACGCAGTATTTT. It yields the protein CSVDAGADTQYF.

The chain uses TRBV6-2 or TRBV6-3 and TRBJ1-1; TRBD1 is a possible D gene (5 bases). The length of the CDR3 is 13 residues. V lost 1 base, J lost 5 bases, and 8 bases lay in between. Germline CDR1 and CDR2: MNHEY and SVGEGT. The CDR3 DNA is TGTGCCAGCAGTTACTGGGGGGTTACTGAAGCTTTCTTT. It yields the protein CASSYWGVTEAFF.

The rearrangement joins TRBV19 to TRBJ1-6; weak D call: TRBD1 (5 bases). Trimming stripped 4 bases from V and 13 bases from J, with 11 bases between. Germline loops: CDR1 LNHDA, CDR2 SQIVND (reference sequence). The CDR3 contains 12 residues. The CDR3 DNA follows: TGTGCCAGTAGTAGGGGGACTGAGCCCCTCCACTTT. The encoded protein is CASSRGTEPLHF.

The genes are TRBV7-3 and TRBJ2-3, with TRBD2 matching over 9 bases. The CDR3 loop spans 14 amino acids. The trim removed 3 bases at V and 3 bases at J, leaving 1 base unmatched. Germline assignment: CDR1 SGHTA and CDR2 FQGTGA. The CDR3 is CASSLSGRTDTQYF. CDR3 coding DNA: TGTGCCAGCAGCTTGAGCGGGAGGACAGATACGCAGTATTTT.

J is TRBJ2-7 and V is TRBV9, with 7 bases matching TRBD2. CDR1 SGDLS and CDR2 YYNGEE come from the germline V gene. This CDR3 spans 16 amino acids. The V and J ends lost 0 bases and 5 bases, in that order; junction bases with no gene match: 11. The CDR3 nucleotides read TGTGCCAGCAGCGTAGCCCCCTTCGGGGGGAGGGACGAGCAGTACTTC. Its translation: CASSVAPFGGRDEQYF.

The CDR3 nucleotides read TGTGCCAGCAGAGGCCGAGGCACAAACTATGGCTACACCTTC. As protein: CASRGRGTNYGYTF. The genes are TRBV2 and TRBJ1-2; D unclear. Germline CDR1 SNHLY, CDR2 FYNNEI. Trimming removed 6 bases at V and 2 bases at J, with 13 bases between. CDR3 length equals 14 residues.

The chain employs TRBV28 and TRBJ2-5; 10 nucleotides match TRBD2. This CDR3 is 13 amino acids long. Germline assignment: CDR1 MDHEN and CDR2 SYDVKM. With V trimmed by 8 bases and J by 5 bases, 5 bases remained unmatched. CDR3 DNA sequence: TGTGCCAGCGCAGCGGGAGGGTACGAGACCCAGTACTTC. Protein product: CASAAGGYETQYF.

The rearrangement joins TRBV19 to TRBJ1-1; tentative D call: TRBD1 (5 bases). Germline V lookup: CDR1 LNHDA, CDR2 SQIVND (reference sequence). The CDR3 totals 16 residues. Deletions cut 7 bases from V and 0 bases from J, with 18 bases between. This CDR3 is CASNPRGKKMNTEAFF. The DNA for the CDR3 is TGTGCCAGTAACCCTAGGGGCAAGAAGATGAACACTGAAGCTTTCTTT.

The chain couples TRBV28 to TRBJ1-5; the D gene is possibly TRBD1 (5 bases). Germline assignment: CDR1 MDHEN and CDR2 SYDVKM. Between the trimmed V and J ends, which lost 6 bases and 3 bases, there was a span of 18 bases. The CDR3 spans 16 residues. CDR3 sequence (DNA): TGTGCCAGCAGCTCCTTCGGGGGACGGAACAATCAGCCCCAGCATTTT. Translation: CASSSFGGRNNQPQHF.